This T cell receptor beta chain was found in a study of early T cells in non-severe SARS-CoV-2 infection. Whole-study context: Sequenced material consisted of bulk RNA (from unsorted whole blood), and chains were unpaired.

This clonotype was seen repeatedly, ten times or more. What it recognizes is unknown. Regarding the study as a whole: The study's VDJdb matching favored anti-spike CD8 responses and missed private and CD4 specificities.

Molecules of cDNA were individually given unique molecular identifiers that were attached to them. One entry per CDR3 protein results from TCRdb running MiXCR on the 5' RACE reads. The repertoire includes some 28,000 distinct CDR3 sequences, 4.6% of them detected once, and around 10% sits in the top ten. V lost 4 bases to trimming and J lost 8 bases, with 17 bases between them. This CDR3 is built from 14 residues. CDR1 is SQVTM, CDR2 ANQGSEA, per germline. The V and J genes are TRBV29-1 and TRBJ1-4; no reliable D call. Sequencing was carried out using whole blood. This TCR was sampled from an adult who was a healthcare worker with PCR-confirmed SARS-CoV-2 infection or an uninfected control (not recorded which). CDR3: CSVGSPGSQEKLFF. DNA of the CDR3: TGCAGCGTTGGCTCTCCCGGGTCCCAAGAAAAACTGTTTTTT.